These 18 T cell receptor beta chains originate from one sample sequenced in a study of Ad26.COV2.S vaccination and SARS-CoV-2 variants. Repertoires were generated with immunoSEQ multiplex PCR, while TCRdb's copy carries only in-frame clones and drops some. Altogether over 400,000 clones are present, 80% to 95% being singletons, with the ten largest covering around 1.8%. Specified treatment: roughly 20 received Ad26.COV2.S at low or high dose, single or two shots; about 5 received placebo; per-sample allocation not given. Day 63 after the first vaccine or placebo injection was the time point for sampling. This specimen was peripheral blood, taken in a trial of Ad26.COV2.S vaccine versus placebo. The origin of the receptors is a person between 18 and 65 years old who received the Ad26.COV2.S COVID-19 vaccine or a placebo.

This clone was counted a few times. The gene calls are TRBV14 and TRBJ2-5; TRBD2 matches at 12 bases. Germline trimming cut 1 base from V and 5 bases from J; bases unmatched to any gene: 8. This CDR3 comprises 17 residues. Germline-derived CDR1 and CDR2 are SGHDN and FVKESK. As DNA, the CDR3 is TGTGCCAGCAGCCAAGGTCCGACTAGCGGGGGCTGGGAGACCCAGTACTTC. It codes for CASSQGPTSGGWETQYF.

This chain connects TRBV7-6 to TRBJ2-7, with 7 positions matching TRBD1. J was trimmed by 3 bases and V by 5 bases; bases with no gene match: 4. The germline V gene encodes CDR1 SGHVS and CDR2 FNYEAQ. The CDR3 runs 13 residues. CDR3 loop: CASSVTGHYEQYF. CDR3 bases: TGTGCCAGCAGCGTGACAGGGCACTACGAGCAGTACTTC. The whole variable domain, filled in from reference TRBV7-6 and TRBJ2-7, reads GAGVSQSPRYKVTKRGQDVALRCDPISGHVSLYWYRQALGQGPEFLTYFNYEAQQDKSGLPNDRFSAERPEGSISTLTIQRTEQRDSAMYRCASSVTGHYEQYFGPGTRLTVT.

Only a few counts were recorded for this clone. The chain uses TRBV12-3 or TRBV12-4 and TRBJ1-1; a weak D match, TRBD1 (6 bases). V lost 4 bases and J 8 bases, leaving 14 bases between the germline ends. The CDR3 length is 13 residues. For the CDR3, the DNA is TGTGCCAGCAGTTCAAACAGGGTATTGGAAGCTTTCTTT. Amino acid sequence: CASSSNRVLEAFF.

This clone was found once. V and J are TRBV19 and TRBJ2-7, with a weak D call TRBD1 (6 bases). CDR3 length equals 15 residues. CDR1 is LNHDA, CDR2 SQIVND, per germline (reference sequence). V lost 3 bases and J lost 3, with 15 bases in between. CDR3 sequence: CASSIRQQGDYEQYF. The DNA for the CDR3 is TGTGCCAGTAGTATCCGCCAACAGGGAGACTACGAGCAGTACTTC. Combining the CDR3 with reference TRBV19 and TRBJ2-7 gives the whole variable domain DGGITQSPKYLFRKEGQNVTLSCEQNLNHDAMYWYRQDPGQGLRLIYYSQIVNDFQKGDIAEGYSVSREKKESFPLTVTSAQKNPTAFYLCASSIRQQGDYEQYFGPGTRLTVT.

The rearrangement joins TRBV7-8 to TRBJ2-2, with 13 bases identical to TRBD2. The V gene's germline CDR1 is SGHVS and CDR2 FQNEAQ. After removal of 4 bases from V and 8 bases from J, the junction contained 7 bases not matched to a gene. The CDR3 loop spans 16 amino acids. The CDR3 is CASSYRLAGGGGELFF. CDR3 DNA: TGTGCCAGCAGCTACCGACTAGCGGGGGGCGGGGGGGAGCTGTTTTTT.

The chain is built from TRBV29-1 and TRBJ1-5; D is possibly TRBD1 (6 bases). The CDR3 spans 16 residues. In germline, CDR1 is SQVTM, CDR2 ANQGSEA. The V and J ends lost 0 bases and 5 bases respectively, with 17 bases between them. This CDR3 reads CSVEDAPQGWHQPQHF. CDR3 coding DNA: TGCAGCGTTGAAGATGCCCCACAGGGCTGGCATCAGCCCCAGCATTTT.

The V and J genes are TRBV27 and TRBJ2-7, with 7 bases identical to TRBD1. V was pared by 0 bases and J by 5 bases, with 7 bases of the junction left unmatched. Germline assignment: CDR1 MNHEY and CDR2 SMNVEV (reference sequence). The CDR3 is made up of 15 amino acids. For the CDR3, the DNA is TGTGCCAGCAGTTTATCGAAAGGGGGCTTCAACGAGCAGTACTTC. This encodes CASSLSKGGFNEQYF.

This clone was found a few times. The V gene is TRBV7-8, the J gene TRBJ2-5; tentatively, D is TRBD1 or TRBD2 (6 bases each). This CDR3 has 15 amino acids. The V end lost 10 bases, the J end lost 0 bases, and 18 bases lay between the germline ends. The germline V gene encodes CDR1 SGHVS and CDR2 FQNEAQ. The CDR3 protein is CATQLLRGDQETQYF. The CDR3 DNA follows: TGTGCCACCCAGTTGTTGAGGGGGGACCAAGAGACCCAGTACTTC. The variable domain in full, completed from reference TRBV7-8 and TRBJ2-5, reads GAGVSQSPRYKVAKRGQDVALRCDPISGHVSLFWYQQALGQGPEFLTYFQNEAQLDKSGLPSDRFFAERPEGSVSTLKIQRTQQEDSAVYLCATQLLRGDQETQYFGPGTRLLVL.

This chain connects TRBV19 to TRBJ1-1; possible D gene TRBD1, 6 bases. Trimming stripped 3 bases from V and 0 bases from J, with 11 bases between. Germline V gene lookup returns CDR1 LNHDA and CDR2 SQIVND (reference sequence). The CDR3 spans 15 residues. The CDR3 sequence is CASSMVGGMNTEAFF. For the CDR3, the DNA is TGTGCCAGTAGTATGGTAGGGGGGATGAACACTGAAGCTTTCTTT.

This chain joins TRBV6-5 and TRBJ1-1; no definite D call. CDR1 is MNHEY, CDR2 SVGAGI, per germline. V was trimmed by 6 bases and J by 2 bases, leaving 10 bases between them. The CDR3 has 13 amino acids. The CDR3 is CASRWQLNTEAFF. The CDR3 DNA is TGTGCCAGCAGATGGCAGCTAAACACTGAAGCTTTCTTT.

The chain joins TRBV23-1 to TRBJ2-4, with 9 bases that match TRBD2. TRBV23-1 is marked as an open reading frame, function uncertain. Trimming cost V 2 bases and J 0 bases; bases outside gene matches: 5. This CDR3 is built from 17 residues. Here the CDR3 DNA reads TGCGCCAGCAGTCAAAAGACTAGCGGTGTAGCCAAAAACATTCAGTACTTC. Translation gives CASSQKTSGVAKNIQYF.

The CDR3 protein is CASSPPSGGAYEQYF. CDR3 coding DNA: TGTGCCAGCAGCCCACCTAGCGGGGGGGCCTACGAGCAGTACTTC. The chain has TRBV6-6 and TRBJ2-7, with 12 bases lining up with TRBD2. The CDR3 is 15 residues long. The V gene's germline CDR1 is MNHNY and CDR2 SVGAGI (reference sequence). V trimming: 6 bases; J trimming: 2 bases; junction bases outside the gene matches: 5.

The chain links TRBV5-1 to TRBJ1-5; D uncertain. Trimming stripped 2 bases from V and 5 bases from J, with 11 bases between. The germline CDR1 and CDR2 sequences are SGHRS and YFSETQ. There are 14 residues in the CDR3. CDR3 region: CASSLMSGDQPQHF. CDR3 DNA: TGCGCCAGCAGCTTAATGTCTGGGGATCAGCCCCAGCATTTT. Complete variable domain (other parts from reference TRBV5-1 and TRBJ1-5): KAGVTQTPRYLIKTRGQQVTLSCSPISGHRSVSWYQQTPGQGLQFLFEYFSETQRNKGNFPGRFSGRQFSNSRSEMNVSTLELGDSALYLCASSLMSGDQPQHFGDGTRLSIL.

The V and J genes are TRBV28 and TRBJ2-1, with TRBD1 identical over 8 bases. V was pared by 3 bases and J by 6 bases, with 4 bases of the junction left unmatched. The CDR3 loop spans 14 amino acids. Germline V gene sequence: CDR1 MDHEN, CDR2 SYDVKM. The CDR3 protein is CASSLRTGINEQFF. CDR3 nucleotide sequence: TGTGCCAGCAGTTTGAGGACAGGGATCAATGAGCAGTTCTTC.

The rearrangement joins TRBV19 to TRBJ1-1; 8 bases agree with TRBD1. The CDR3 loop spans 15 amino acids. Trimming at V came to 3 bases and at J to 1 base, leaving 4 bases not matched to a gene. Germline CDR1 is LNHDA and CDR2 is SQIVND (reference sequence). The CDR3 sequence: CASSMGTGANTEAFF. The CDR3 DNA follows: TGTGCCAGTAGTATGGGGACAGGTGCGAACACTGAAGCTTTCTTT.

The chain has TRBV6-5 and TRBJ2-1; the match to TRBD1 covers 9 bases. The CDR3 runs 15 residues. The V segment lost 0 bases and the J segment 7 bases; nucleotides outside the gene matches: 4. CDR1 and CDR2 (germline): MNHEY, SVGAGI. In DNA, the CDR3 is TGTGCCAGCAGTTACTCGAACAGGGGGCAGAATGAGCAGTTCTTC. This codes for CASSYSNRGQNEQFF.

The chain links TRBV7-9 to TRBJ2-3; 10 bases match TRBD2. J lost 1 base, V lost 5 bases, and 6 bases had no gene match. The CDR3 length is 16 residues. The germline CDR1 and CDR2 sequences are SEHNR and FQNEAQ (reference sequence). CDR3 sequence (DNA): TGTGCCAGCAGCCTCGGACTAGCGGTGGGCACAGATACGCAGTATTTT. It encodes CASSLGLAVGTDTQYF.

J is TRBJ2-1 and V is TRBV9; the D call may be TRBD1 or TRBD2 (6 bases each). The V end lost 0 bases, the J end lost 4 bases, and 11 bases lay between the germline ends. The CDR3 contains 15 residues. Germline lookup yields CDR1 SGDLS and CDR2 YYNGEE. As DNA, the CDR3 is TGTGCCAGCAGCGTAGCGGGGGCTCAGTACAATGAGCAGTTCTTC. This encodes CASSVAGAQYNEQFF. The variable domain in full, completed from reference TRBV9 and TRBJ2-1, reads DSGVTQTPKHLITATGQRVTLRCSPRSGDLSVYWYQQSLDQGLQFLIQYYNGEERAKGNILERFSAQQFPDLHSELNLSSLELGDSALYFCASSVAGAQYNEQFFGPGTRLTVL.